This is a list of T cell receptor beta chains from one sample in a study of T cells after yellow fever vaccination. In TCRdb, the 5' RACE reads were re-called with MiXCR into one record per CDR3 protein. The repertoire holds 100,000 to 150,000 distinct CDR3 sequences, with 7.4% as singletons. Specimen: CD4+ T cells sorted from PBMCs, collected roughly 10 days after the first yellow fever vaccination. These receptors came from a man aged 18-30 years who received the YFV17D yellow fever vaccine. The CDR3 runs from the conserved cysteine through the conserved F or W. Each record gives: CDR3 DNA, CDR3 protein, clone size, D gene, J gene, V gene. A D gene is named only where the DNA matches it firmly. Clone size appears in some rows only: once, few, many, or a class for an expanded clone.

cdr3_nt: TGCGCCAGCAGCCAAGTAGTTTCGGACAAAAACATTCAGTACTTC
cdr3_aa: CASSQVVSDKNIQYF
clone_size: many
d_call: NA
j_call: TRBJ2-4
v_call: TRBV4-3

cdr3_nt: TGTGCCAGCAGTTCCAACCGTAGGAACACTGAAGCTTTCTTT
cdr3_aa: CASSSNRRNTEAFF
clone_size: many
d_call: NA
j_call: TRBJ1-1
v_call: TRBV6-5

cdr3_nt: TGTGCCAGCAGCTTCGGGGGGGGGGCGGAGACCCAGTACTTC
cdr3_aa: CASSFGGGAETQYF
clone_size: many
d_call: TRBD2
j_call: TRBJ2-5
v_call: TRBV7-2

cdr3_nt: TGTGCCAGCAGCTCCACCCCCTTTGGGGATACGCAGTATTTT
cdr3_aa: CASSSTPFGDTQYF
clone_size: many
d_call: NA
j_call: TRBJ2-3
v_call: TRBV7-2

cdr3_nt: TGTGCCAGCAGCTCCGACCCTAACACTGAAGCTTTCTTT
cdr3_aa: CASSSDPNTEAFF
clone_size: many
d_call: NA
j_call: TRBJ1-1
v_call: TRBV7-2

cdr3_nt: TGTGCCAGCAGTCAACAGGGACTGAGGGCAGATACGCAGTATTTT
cdr3_aa: CASSQQGLRADTQYF
clone_size: many
d_call: NA
j_call: TRBJ2-3
v_call: TRBV2

cdr3_nt: TGCGCCAGCAGCCCCGACACAGATACGCAGTATTTT
cdr3_aa: CASSPDTDTQYF
clone_size: many
d_call: NA
j_call: TRBJ2-3
v_call: TRBV5-1

cdr3_nt: TGCGCCAGCAGCCAAGATTTCAGGACACTCGGGGGCTACACCTTC
cdr3_aa: CASSQDFRTLGGYTF
clone_size: many
d_call: NA
j_call: TRBJ1-2
v_call: TRBV4-1

cdr3_nt: TGCGCCAGCAGCCAAGGGCCGGGGTTACAGTACTTC
cdr3_aa: CASSQGPGLQYF
clone_size: many
d_call: NA
j_call: TRBJ2-7
v_call: TRBV4-3

cdr3_nt: TGTGCCAGCAGTTACGATCGGTTGCTTCCCCGAAACGACTATGGCTACACCTTC
cdr3_aa: CASSYDRLLPRNDYGYTF
clone_size: many
d_call: NA
j_call: TRBJ1-2
v_call: TRBV6-5

cdr3_nt: TGTGCCATCAGCCCGGGCCTACAGGGCTACGAGCAGTACTTC
cdr3_aa: CAISPGLQGYEQYF
clone_size: NA
d_call: NA
j_call: TRBJ2-7
v_call: TRBV5-8